These 31 T cell receptor beta chains came from one sample sequenced in a study of blood T cell repertoires in COVID-19 (TCRdb year 2020). To prepare the library, the immunoSEQ multiplex PCR assay was applied. Entries here come from immuneACCESS through TCRdb and include only in-frame sequences with V and J called. Some clones fail to appear in such tables; in the studies checked, an unresolved V gene covers under half of the shortfall, and the cause of the remainder is unknown. This sample lists 150,000 to 200,000 clones; nearly 80% were detected once. Approximately 14% of the sample is taken by the ten largest. The sequencing input was PBMCs or T cells enriched from blood (not recorded which). Receptors originate from a man aged 55 to 70 who had been exposed to COVID-19.

This clone was counted only a few times. This chain joins TRBV28 and TRBJ2-5, with 9 bases fitting TRBD2. CDR1 and CDR2 (germline): MDHEN, SYDVKM. The CDR3 is 14 residues long. The V gene end was trimmed by 2 bases and the J gene end by 4 bases; junction bases not matched to a gene: 2. CDR3 amino acids: CASSLELAGETQYF. CDR3 DNA: TGTGCCAGCAGTTTAGAACTAGCGGGAGAGACCCAGTACTTC.

The J gene is TRBJ1-1, the V gene TRBV7-3; D is possibly TRBD1 (5 bases). CDR3 length: 14 residues. Germline CDR1 and CDR2: SGHTA and FQGTGA. Trimming took off 7 bases at V and 8 bases at J, with 20 bases between the two ends. As DNA, the CDR3 is TGTGCCAGCAACTTGGGGCTTTCCCCGAGAGAAGCTTTCTTT. Translation: CASNLGLSPREAFF.

This chain uses TRBV11-2 with TRBJ2-7; 7 bases fit TRBD1. Germline CDR1 SGHAT, CDR2 FQNNGV. The CDR3 consists of 14 residues. With 5 bases clipped from V and 5 bases from J, the junction kept 9 bases outside the gene matches. The CDR3 nucleotides are TGTGCCAGCAGCCAATATCGGACAGGAGACGAGCAGTACTTC. Translating gives CASSQYRTGDEQYF.

The chain uses TRBV4-2 and TRBJ2-4, with a weak D call TRBD1 (7 bases). This CDR3 has 17 residues. Germline CDR1 reads LGHNA; CDR2 reads YNFKEQ. V dropped 3 bases and J dropped 0 bases, with 15 bases sitting between them. The CDR3 is CASSQGRGELAKNIQYF. CDR3 in DNA: TGTGCCAGCAGCCAGGGCAGGGGGGAACTAGCCAAAAACATTCAGTACTTC.

The chain employs TRBV6-2 or TRBV6-3 and TRBJ2-2, with D possibly being TRBD1 (6 bases). Germline CDR1 reads MNHEY; CDR2 reads SVGEGT. V dropped 2 bases and J dropped 4 bases, with 11 bases sitting between them. The CDR3 has 15 amino acids. CDR3 region: CASSYMGAFTGELFF. For the CDR3, the DNA is TGTGCCAGCAGTTACATGGGGGCCTTCACCGGGGAGCTGTTTTTT.

This clone was counted a single time. The chain employs TRBV9 and TRBJ1-5; D gene uncertain. Looked up from germline, CDR1 is SGDLS and CDR2 is YYNGEE. The CDR3 covers 14 residues. Trimming shortened V by 3 bases and J by 0 bases, and 7 bases separated the two germline ends. The chain's CDR3 is CASSEADSNQPQHF. The CDR3 bases are TGTGCCAGCAGCGAGGCGGATAGCAATCAGCCCCAGCATTTT.

The chain carries TRBV7-9 and TRBJ2-1; no clear D gene. The CDR3 is 16 amino acids. With 5 bases removed from V and 3 bases from J, the gap between germline ends came to 17 bases. The germline CDR1 and CDR2 sequences are SEHNR and FQNEAQ (reference sequence). The CDR3 DNA reads as TGTGCCAGCAGCCCATTTCCGGGTCAATACTACAATGAGCAGTTCTTC. Amino acids: CASSPFPGQYYNEQFF.

CDR3 amino acids: CASSFQGFQAFF. In DNA form, the CDR3 reads TGTGCCAGCAGCTTTCAGGGGTTCCAAGCTTTCTTT. V is TRBV2 and J is TRBJ1-1; perhaps TRBD1 as D (6 bases). The CDR3 has 12 residues. The germline V and J ends were trimmed by 6 bases and 9 bases, with 14 bases remaining between them. CDR1 SNHLY and CDR2 FYNNEI come from the germline V gene.

This clone was seen once. The V call is TRBV5-4, the J call TRBJ1-4, with TRBD1 matching 7 bases. Germline loops: CDR1 SGHNT, CDR2 YYREEE (reference sequence). The junction had 4 bases not matched to a gene; V was cut back by 0 bases and J by 8 bases. The CDR3 runs 14 residues. In nucleotides, the CDR3 is TGTGCCAGCAGCTTGGTAGGGGGCGGCGAAAAACTGTTTTTT. This codes for CASSLVGGGEKLFF.

This chain links TRBV30 with TRBJ2-5; TRBD2 is a possible D gene (7 bases). CDR3 length: 13 residues. CDR1 and CDR2 from the germline V gene are GTSNPN and SVGIG (reference sequence). The CDR3 reads CAVSSGGLETQYF. The CDR3 DNA reads as TGTGCTGTCTCTTCGGGGGGCTTGGAGACCCAGTACTTC.

The chain is built from TRBV19 and TRBJ2-3, with D perhaps TRBD1 (5 bases). The V end lost 1 base, the J end lost 2 bases, and 10 bases lay between the germline ends. Germline CDR1 and CDR2: LNHDA and SQIVND (reference sequence). The CDR3 spans 15 residues. Here the CDR3 reads CASSIGQGYTDTQYF. The CDR3 DNA follows: TGTGCCAGTAGTATAGGGCAGGGTTACACAGATACGCAGTATTTT.

The chain carries TRBV6-2 or TRBV6-3 and TRBJ2-3; D unclear. This CDR3 is built from 11 residues. V was pared by 6 bases and J by 9 bases, with 10 bases between. Germline CDR1 MNHEY, CDR2 SVGEGT. In nucleotides, the CDR3 is TGTGCCAGCAGCACTCGCACCACGCAGTATTTT. It translates to CASSTRTTQYF.

The genes are TRBV5-4 and TRBJ2-7; TRBD2 agrees at 14 bases. CDR1 and CDR2 from the germline V gene are SGHNT and YYREEE (reference sequence). Trimming at V came to 4 bases and at J to 5 bases, leaving 8 bases not matched to a gene. This CDR3 is built from 16 residues. CDR3 protein: CASSPPGTSGSNEQYF. As DNA, the CDR3 is TGTGCCAGCAGCCCTCCCGGGACTAGCGGGAGTAACGAGCAGTACTTC. Complete variable domain (other parts from reference TRBV5-4 and TRBJ2-7): ETGVTQSPTHLIKTRGQQVTLRCSSQSGHNTVSWYQQALGQGPQFIFQYYREEENGRGNFPPRFSGLQFPNYSSELNVNALELDDSALYLCASSPPGTSGSNEQYFGPGTRLTVT.

The rearrangement links TRBV5-1 to TRBJ2-7; possibly TRBD2 for D (5 bases). Germline values: CDR1 SGHRS, CDR2 YFSETQ. The CDR3 sequence is 12 residues long. Deletions cut 1 base from V and 7 bases from J, with 9 bases between. This CDR3 is CASSLPPGEQYF. For the CDR3, the DNA is TGCGCCAGCAGCTTGCCCCCGGGGGAGCAGTACTTC.

This clone occurred once. This chain's CDR3 is CASSTGGGTDTQYF. The CDR3 nucleotides read TGTGCCAGCAGCACCGGAGGAGGCACAGATACGCAGTATTTT. This chain connects TRBV11-2 to TRBJ2-3; D may be TRBD2 (5 bases). Germline CDR1 SGHAT, CDR2 FQNNGV. V was trimmed by 5 bases and J by 1 base, leaving 10 bases between them. The CDR3 spans 14 residues.

The chain employs TRBV6-5 and TRBJ2-5; 7 nucleotides agree with TRBD2. Germline CDR1 is MNHEY and CDR2 is SVGAGI. Trimming took 1 base from V and 3 from J; bases not matched to a gene: 2. The CDR3 length is 14 residues. Written as DNA, the CDR3 is TGTGCCAGCAGTTACTTCGCGGGAGAAGAGACCCAGTACTTC. It is translated as CASSYFAGEETQYF.

This clone was seen a handful of times. The sample has other DNA sequences that encode this CDR3 too. The chain carries TRBV11-3 and TRBJ1-3; D possibly corresponds to TRBD1 (5 bases). The CDR3 is 15 residues long. Trimming removed 5 bases from V and 0 bases from J, with 11 bases in between. Germline assignment: CDR1 SGHNT and CDR2 YENEEA. CDR3 DNA: TGTGCCAGCAGCCTCGGGGGGGTCTCTGGAAACACCATATATTTT. Amino acids: CASSLGGVSGNTIYF.

The J gene is TRBJ2-7, the V gene TRBV2, with D possibly being TRBD1 (6 bases). V was trimmed by 0 bases and J by 6 bases, leaving 9 bases between them. Germline V gene lookup returns CDR1 SNHLY and CDR2 FYNNEI. This CDR3 contains 13 residues. In nucleotides, the CDR3 is TGTGCCAGCAGTGAAGCTGGGGGCGGCGAGCAGTACTTC. It codes for CASSEAGGGEQYF.

In this sample, this clone turned up a few times. This chain joins TRBV25-1 and TRBJ2-2; D remains unclear. Germline V gives CDR1 MGHDK, CDR2 SYGVNS. This CDR3 has 13 amino acids. As DNA, the CDR3 is TGTGCAGCGCCTTCCCAGAACACCGGGGAGCTGTTTTTT. As protein: CAAPSQNTGELFF.

J is TRBJ1-2 and V is TRBV5-1; no reliable D call. This CDR3 spans 12 amino acids. V was shortened by 5 bases and J by 8 bases, with 13 bases between the two germline ends. The V gene's germline CDR1 is SGHRS and CDR2 YFSETQ. The CDR3 spells CASRIESYGYTF. Written as DNA, the CDR3 is TGCGCCAGCAGGATCGAGAGCTACGGCTACACCTTC.

The gene calls are TRBV12-2 and TRBJ1-3. TRBV12-2 is reported as a pseudogene. The CDR3 sequence is 17 residues long. CDR3 region: CAKRGAILSHSGNTIYF. For the CDR3, the DNA is TGTGCAAAGCGCGGAGCAATCCTATCTCACTCTGGAAACACCATATATTTT.

This clone is a singleton in its sample. The chain uses TRBV7-2 and TRBJ1-5, with 8 bases that match TRBD1. CDR1 is SGHTA, CDR2 FQGNSA, per germline. The V gene end was trimmed by 4 bases and the J gene end by 4 bases; junction bases not matched to a gene: 6. The CDR3 loop spans 15 amino acids. CDR3 residues: CASSSGDRSNQPQHF. CDR3 coding DNA: TGTGCCAGCAGCTCAGGGGACAGGAGTAATCAGCCCCAGCATTTT.

The chain carries TRBV27 and TRBJ2-7; TRBD1 is a possible D gene (5 bases). The V gene's germline CDR1 is MNHEY and CDR2 SMNVEV (reference sequence). Trimming cost V 3 bases and J 1 base, with 7 bases left between them. The CDR3 is 13 residues long. The chain's CDR3 is CASSFTGSYEQYF. CDR3 coding DNA: TGTGCCAGCAGTTTTACAGGTTCCTACGAGCAGTACTTC.

The chain joins TRBV5-1 to TRBJ1-2; 9 bases are a match to TRBD1. The CDR3 totals 13 residues. The germline CDR1 and CDR2 sequences are SGHRS and YFSETQ. Trimming removed 3 bases from V and 8 bases from J; junction bases left unmatched: 5. The CDR3 is CASSSGTGTGYTF. The CDR3 DNA is TGCGCCAGCAGCTCCGGGACAGGGACCGGCTACACCTTC. Variable domain in full (rest from reference TRBV5-1 and TRBJ1-2): KAGVTQTPRYLIKTRGQQVTLSCSPISGHRSVSWYQQTPGQGLQFLFEYFSETQRNKGNFPGRFSGRQFSNSRSEMNVSTLELGDSALYLCASSSGTGTGYTFGSGTRLTVV.

Within the sample, this clone is medium-sized (0.01 to 0.1%). This chain connects TRBV6-5 to TRBJ2-7; TRBD1 might be the D (6 bases). The CDR3 covers 12 residues. Germline CDR1 and CDR2: MNHEY and SVGAGI. Trimming shortened V by 6 bases and J by 5 bases, and 11 bases separated the two germline ends. The CDR3 DNA reads as TGTGCCAGCAGCCAGGGGCTGGACGAGCAGTACTTC. Protein: CASSQGLDEQYF.

The chain couples TRBV12-3 or TRBV12-4 to TRBJ1-1, with D tentatively TRBD1 (5 bases). The CDR3 has 13 amino acids. V gave up 1 base and J gave up 7 bases, with 10 bases separating them. The CDR3 DNA reads TGTGCCAGCAGTTTAGGTGCGGGGCTTGAAGCTTTCTTT. Translating it yields CASSLGAGLEAFF.

In this sample, this clone turned up once. The CDR3, as DNA: TGTGCCAGCAGCCCCGGGACAGGGGGCGCCGGGAACTACGAGCAGTACTTC. Encoded protein: CASSPGTGGAGNYEQYF. The chain uses TRBV3-1 (or the pseudogene TRBV3-2) and TRBJ2-7; the match to TRBD1 covers 12 bases. Germline CDR1 is LGHDT and CDR2 is YNNKEL (reference sequence). The CDR3 has 17 residues. The ends lost 4 bases at V and 3 bases at J; junction bases unmatched: 10.

In nucleotides, the CDR3 is TGTGCCAGCAGCGCGGCTAGCGGGAGCACAGATACGCAGTATTTT. It codes for CASSAASGSTDTQYF. This chain connects TRBV7-7 to TRBJ2-3, with 8 bases lining up with TRBD2. Trimming took 5 bases from V and 0 from J; bases not matched to a gene: 4. The CDR3 is 15 residues long. The germline V gene has CDR1 SSHAT and CDR2 FNYEAQ (reference sequence).

This rearrangement joins TRBV19 to TRBJ2-7, with TRBD2 matching over 10 bases. V lost 7 bases to trimming and J lost 3 bases; unmatched junction nucleotides: 9. The germline V gene encodes CDR1 LNHDA and CDR2 SQIVND (reference sequence). The CDR3 consists of 15 residues. This CDR3 reads CASKRLAGEHYEQYF. In DNA, the CDR3 is TGTGCCAGTAAGAGGCTAGCGGGAGAGCACTACGAGCAGTACTTC.

In its sample, this clone was seen a few times. This rearrangement joins TRBV5-4 to TRBJ2-3; 9 bases fit TRBD2. CDR3 length: 16 amino acids. Germline V gene data show CDR1 as SGHNT and CDR2 as YYREEE (reference sequence). Unmatched junction bases numbered 10, after V lost 0 bases and J lost 8 bases. CDR3 protein: CASSLDRLAGESTQYF. In DNA form, the CDR3 reads TGTGCCAGCAGCTTGGATCGCTTAGCGGGAGAATCTACGCAGTATTTT.

The gene calls are TRBV7-6 and TRBJ2-7, with D tentatively TRBD1 (5 bases). With 1 base removed from V and 3 bases from J, the gap between germline ends came to 13 bases. There are 15 residues in the CDR3. Germline V lookup: CDR1 SGHVS, CDR2 FNYEAQ. The CDR3 coding sequence is TGTGCCAGCAGCTTAGGGGTTGGGGCTGACTACGAGCAGTACTTC. Translating gives CASSLGVGADYEQYF.